This is a list of T cell receptor beta chains from one sample in a study of lymphopenia after photon versus proton radiotherapy. Using immunoSEQ multiplex PCR, the repertoire was profiled, and TCRdb retains in-frame clones only, with some absent. The sample has tens of thousands of clones; over 70% are singletons. Sequencing used peripheral blood, obtained from a patient treated with proton-based radiotherapy. These receptors were obtained from an elderly man with esophageal cancer. The CDR3 runs from the conserved cysteine through the conserved F or W. D genes are given only for firm matches. The size of a clone is reported for some rows only, either as once, few or many, or as a class for expanded clones.

V	D	J	length	size	DNA	CDR3
TRBV7-6	.	TRBJ1-3	14	.	TGTGCCAGCAGCCCAGGAGCCTCTGGAAACACCATATATTTT	CASSPGASGNTIYF
TRBV5-1	.	TRBJ2-3	13	few	TGCGCCAGCAGCCCCGTAGAGACAGATACGCAGTATTTT	CASSPVETDTQYF
TRBV5-1	.	TRBJ1-1	12	once	TGCGCCAGCAGCTTGGAGGGCAGATCGGCTTTCTTT	CASSLEGRSAFF
TRBV5-1	.	TRBJ2-1	14	.	TGCGCCAGCAGCCTCCGGTGGGGGGACGGTGAGCAGTTCTTC	CASSLRWGDGEQFF
TRBV5-6	TRBD1	TRBJ2-7	13	.	TGTGCCAGCAGGCGGACAGGGTTTGACGAGCAGTACTTC	CASRRTGFDEQYF
TRBV29-1	.	TRBJ2-2	12	.	TGCAGCGGCGGCATGGGCACCGGGGAGCTGTTTTTT	CSGGMGTGELFF
TRBV7-2	.	TRBJ1-6	16	.	TGTGCCAGCAGCTTAGATCCCACAGGGCGTAATTCACCCCTCCACTTT	CASSLDPTGRNSPLHF
TRBV19	TRBD2	TRBJ2-3	18	few	TGTGCCAGTAGTATAAGAGGGCTAGCGGGAGCCAGCACAGATACGCAGTATTTT	CASSIRGLAGASTDTQYF
TRBV10-2	TRBD1	TRBJ1-1	14	.	TGCGCCAGCAGTGTGGAGGGGGCGGGAACTGAAGCTTTCTTT	CASSVEGAGTEAFF
TRBV6-1	.	TRBJ1-2	14	.	TGTGCCACCAGGAGGGGGGGGGCTGACTATGGCTACACCTTC	CATRRGGADYGYTF
TRBV13	.	TRBJ1-1	13	.	TGTGCCACCCTCCGCGACAAGGGCACTGAAGCTTTCTTT	CATLRDKGTEAFF
TRBV29-1	TRBD1	TRBJ1-5	13	.	TGCAGCGTTCGGGACAGCCTCAATCAGCCCCAGCATTTT	CSVRDSLNQPQHF
TRBV5-5	TRBD1	TRBJ2-7	14	.	TGTGCCAGCAGCAAACGGACAGGGGGATACGAGCAGTACTTC	CASSKRTGGYEQYF
TRBV11-3	TRBD2	TRBJ2-1	16	.	TGTGCCAGCAGCCAAGAAGGAGCGGGAGGTTACAATGAGCAGTTCTTC	CASSQEGAGGYNEQFF
TRBV6-1	.	TRBJ2-3	13	.	TGTGCCAGCAAGGGGGGACGCACAGATACGCAGTATTTT	CASKGGRTDTQYF
TRBV9	TRBD1	TRBJ2-7	17	.	TGTGCCAGCAGCGTAGACCCCTCCTGGACAGGGGGCGCCGAGCAGTACTTC	CASSVDPSWTGGAEQYF
TRBV7-2	TRBD1	TRBJ2-3	15	.	TGTGCCAGCAGCCCACAAGGGGGCATCACAGATACGCAGTATTTT	CASSPQGGITDTQYF
TRBV7-2	.	TRBJ1-1	13	.	TGTGCCAGCAGCTTATTTTACAGCCAGGAAGCTTTCTTT	CASSLFYSQEAFF
TRBV6-4	TRBD1	TRBJ1-4	16	.	TGTGCCAGCAGTGACGTAAGGGGGCAGGGGAGTAAAAAACTGTTTTTT	CASSDVRGQGSKKLFF
TRBV5-6	TRBD1	TRBJ2-1	16	.	TGTGCCAGCAGCAGAAAACAGGGGACCTCCTACAATGAGCAGTTCTTC	CASSRKQGTSYNEQFF
TRBV27	TRBD2	TRBJ2-7	15	.	TGTGCCAGCAGTTCCACGGGGGGATGGTCCTACGAGCAGTACTTC	CASSSTGGWSYEQYF
TRBV4-3	.	TRBJ2-2	15	.	TGCGCCAGCAGCCAAGCGTCAATGGGCACCGGGGAGCTGTTTTTT	CASSQASMGTGELFF
TRBV10-3	.	TRBJ2-1	15	.	TGTGCCATCCTCCCGAGCGGACTGGAGGATCATGAGCAGTTCTTC	CAILPSGLEDHEQFF
TRBV29-1	.	TRBJ2-5	13	.	TGCAGCGTTGAAGAGGGGGCGAGGGAGACCCAGTACTTC	CSVEEGARETQYF
TRBV7-2	.	TRBJ2-1	15	.	TGTGCCAGCAGCCCCGACCGAAGCTCCTACAATGAGCAGTTCTTC	CASSPDRSSYNEQFF
TRBV7-8	.	TRBJ2-3	15	.	TGTGCCAGCACCGACCGTTGGGGTAGCACAGATACGCAGTATTTT	CASTDRWGSTDTQYF
TRBV4-1	TRBD2	TRBJ2-3	13	.	TGCGCCAGCAGCCAGGGGGAGGGAGATACGCAGTATTTT	CASSQGEGDTQYF
TRBV12-5	.	TRBJ2-2	15	once	TGTGCTAGTGGGCAAGTGAGGGTGTACACCGGGGAGCTGTTTTTT	CASGQVRVYTGELFF
TRBV7-2	.	TRBJ2-7	16	.	TGTGCCAGCAGCCCCACCACCGGGCGCGCGGGTTACGAGCAGTACTTC	CASSPTTGRAGYEQYF
TRBV6-5	.	TRBJ1-5	14	.	TGTGCCAGCAGTTACTACGGGGAAGATCAGCCCCAGCATTTT	CASSYYGEDQPQHF
TRBV9	TRBD2	TRBJ2-7	15	.	TGTGCCAGCAGCGTAGGAGGAAGCGGGGGGTTCGAGCAGTACTTC	CASSVGGSGGFEQYF
TRBV5-4	.	TRBJ2-4	14	.	TGTGCCAGCAGCTTGGGCGGGGTTGAAAACATTCAGTACTTC	CASSLGGVENIQYF
TRBV13	.	TRBJ2-7	12	.	TGTGCCAGCAGCGGAGGAGGCTACGAGCAGTACTTC	CASSGGGYEQYF
TRBV30	.	TRBJ2-7	14	.	TGTGCCTGGAGTGGGTTAGAGGCATCCTACGAGCAGTACTTC	CAWSGLEASYEQYF
TRBV19	.	TRBJ2-3	13	once	TGTGCCAGTAGTATAGTCCGGCGAGATACGCAGTATTTT	CASSIVRRDTQYF
TRBV9	TRBD1	TRBJ1-1	15	.	TGTGCCAGCAGCCCAAGGGACAGGGGGTTTTCTGAAGCTTTCTTT	CASSPRDRGFSEAFF
TRBV15	.	TRBJ2-7	14	.	TGTGCCACTCCGCCAGGAGCCAGCTCCTACGAGCAGTACTTC	CATPPGASSYEQYF
TRBV19	TRBD1	TRBJ2-3	13	.	TGTGCCAGTAGTGACAGGGTGGACGATACGCAGTATTTT	CASSDRVDDTQYF
TRBV9	TRBD2	TRBJ2-5	14	.	TGTGCCAGCAGCTTGACTAGCGGCCAAGAGACCCAGTACTTC	CASSLTSGQETQYF
TRBV5-1	TRBD1	TRBJ1-5	15	once	TGCGCCAGCAGCTCAGGCCAGGGGGCAAATCAGCCCCAGCATTTT	CASSSGQGANQPQHF
TRBV19	.	TRBJ1-5	14	.	TGTGCCAGTAGTACCGGGATTATCAATCAGCCCCAGCATTTT	CASSTGIINQPQHF
TRBV5-4	.	TRBJ2-6	15	.	TGTGCCAGCAGCTGGCAGGACTCTGGGGCCAACGTCCTGACTTTC	CASSWQDSGANVLTF
TRBV2	TRBD1	TRBJ1-1	13	.	TGTGCCAGCAGTGTTCAGGGGGACACTGAAGCTTTCTTT	CASSVQGDTEAFF
TRBV5-1	.	TRBJ2-3	15	.	TGCGCCAGCAGCTTCCGGACACCCCGCACAGATACGCAGTATTTT	CASSFRTPRTDTQYF
TRBV5-6	TRBD1	TRBJ2-3	15	.	TGTGCCAGCACGAGGAGGACAGGGGGCCCAGATACGCAGTATTTT	CASTRRTGGPDTQYF
TRBV5-1	TRBD1	TRBJ2-7	15	.	TGCGCCAGCAGAACAGGGGGGCCTATTACCTACGAGCAGTACTTC	CASRTGGPITYEQYF
TRBV7-2	.	TRBJ2-5	13	.	TGTGCCAGCAGCGGCGAGATCCAAGAGACCCAGTACTTC	CASSGEIQETQYF
TRBV2	.	TRBJ1-5	16	.	TGTGCCAGCAGTGAATGGAAAAGGAAAGGCAATCAGCCCCAGCATTTT	CASSEWKRKGNQPQHF
TRBV5-4	.	TRBJ2-5	14	.	TGTGCCAGCAGCTTCCGCCGGAGCGGGGAGACCCAGTACTTC	CASSFRRSGETQYF
TRBV6-4	TRBD2	TRBJ2-3	16	.	TGTGCCAGCAGTGTTATAGCGGGGAGCGGCACAGATACGCAGTATTTT	CASSVIAGSGTDTQYF